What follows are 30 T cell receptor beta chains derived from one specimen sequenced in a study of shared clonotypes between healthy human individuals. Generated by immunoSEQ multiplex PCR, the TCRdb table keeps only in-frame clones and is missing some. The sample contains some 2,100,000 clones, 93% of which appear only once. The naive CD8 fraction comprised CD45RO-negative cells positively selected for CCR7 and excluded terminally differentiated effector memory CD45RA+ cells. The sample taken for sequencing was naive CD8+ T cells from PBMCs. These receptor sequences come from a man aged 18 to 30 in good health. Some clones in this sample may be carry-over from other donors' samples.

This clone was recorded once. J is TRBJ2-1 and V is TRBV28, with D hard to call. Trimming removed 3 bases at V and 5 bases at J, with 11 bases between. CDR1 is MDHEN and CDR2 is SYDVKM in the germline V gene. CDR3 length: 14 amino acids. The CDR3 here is CASSFIRSDNEQFF. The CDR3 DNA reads TGTGCCAGCAGTTTTATCCGGAGCGACAATGAGCAGTTCTTC. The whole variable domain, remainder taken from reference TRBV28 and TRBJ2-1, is DVKVTQSSRYLVKRTGEKVFLECVQDMDHENMFWYRQDPGLGLRLIYFSYDVKMKEKGDIPEGYSVSREKKERFSLILESASTNQTSMYLCASSFIRSDNEQFFGPGTRLTVL.

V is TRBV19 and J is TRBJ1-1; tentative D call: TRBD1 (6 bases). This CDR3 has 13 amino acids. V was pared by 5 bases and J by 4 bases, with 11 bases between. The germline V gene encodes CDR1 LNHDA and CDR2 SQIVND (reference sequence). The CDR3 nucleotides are TGTGCCAGTAGTTCCGGGGGGCCCACTGAAGCTTTCTTT. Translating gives CASSSGGPTEAFF.

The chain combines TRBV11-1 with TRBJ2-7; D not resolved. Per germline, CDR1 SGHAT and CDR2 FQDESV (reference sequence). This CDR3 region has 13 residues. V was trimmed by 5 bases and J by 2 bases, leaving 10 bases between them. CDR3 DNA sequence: TGTGCCAGCAGCACGGACGGGCCCTACGAGCAGTACTTC. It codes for CASSTDGPYEQYF. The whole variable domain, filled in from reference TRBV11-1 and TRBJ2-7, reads EAEVAQSPRYKITEKSQAVAFWCDPISGHATLYWYRQILGQGPELLVQFQDESVVDDSQLPKDRFSAERLKGVDSTLKIQPAELGDSAMYLCASSTDGPYEQYFGPGTRLTVT.

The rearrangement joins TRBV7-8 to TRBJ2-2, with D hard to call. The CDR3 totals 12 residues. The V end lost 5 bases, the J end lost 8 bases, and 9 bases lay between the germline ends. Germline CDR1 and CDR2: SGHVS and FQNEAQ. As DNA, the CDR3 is TGTGCCAGCAGCACCCCCGGGGGGGAGCTGTTTTTT. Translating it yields CASSTPGGELFF.

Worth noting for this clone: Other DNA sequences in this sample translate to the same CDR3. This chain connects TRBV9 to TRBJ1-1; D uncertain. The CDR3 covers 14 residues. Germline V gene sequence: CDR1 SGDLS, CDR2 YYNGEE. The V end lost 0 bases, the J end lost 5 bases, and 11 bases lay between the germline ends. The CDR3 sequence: CASSVGGVGTEAFF. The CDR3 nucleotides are TGTGCCAGCAGCGTAGGAGGCGTGGGGACTGAAGCTTTCTTT.

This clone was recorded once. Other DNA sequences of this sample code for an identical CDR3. The DNA of the CDR3 is TGCAGCGTTGTGGGTGGGAACTATGGCTACACCTTC. Amino acid sequence: CSVVGGNYGYTF. The chain combines TRBV29-1 with TRBJ1-2; D remains ambiguous. The CDR3 totals 12 residues. CDR1 SQVTM and CDR2 ANQGSEA come from the germline V gene. V was cut by 4 bases and J by 2 bases, with 8 bases left in between.

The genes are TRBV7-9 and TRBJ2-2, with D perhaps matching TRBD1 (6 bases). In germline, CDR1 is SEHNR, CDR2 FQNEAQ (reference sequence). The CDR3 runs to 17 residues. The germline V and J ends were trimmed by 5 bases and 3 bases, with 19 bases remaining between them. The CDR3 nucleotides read TGTGCCAGCAGCCACAGGGCCCCCCCTGCCTACACCGGGGAGCTGTTTTTT. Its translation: CASSHRAPPAYTGELFF.

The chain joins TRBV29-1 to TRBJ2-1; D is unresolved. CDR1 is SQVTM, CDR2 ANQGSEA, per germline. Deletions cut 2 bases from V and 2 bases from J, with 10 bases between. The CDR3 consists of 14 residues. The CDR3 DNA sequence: TGCAGCGTTGAAAAGCCAGAAACCTACAATGAGCAGTTCTTC. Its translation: CSVEKPETYNEQFF.

CDR3 sequence (DNA): TGTGCCAGCAGCTCCAGCAGGGGGCGCGTCCCGGGAGGGGCGTACGAGCAGTACTTC. Its protein is CASSSSRGRVPGGAYEQYF. The V and J genes are TRBV7-8 and TRBJ2-7; D is possibly TRBD1 or TRBD2 (8 bases each). V was shortened by 4 bases and J by 4 bases, with 29 bases between the two germline ends. Per the germline V gene, CDR1 is SGHVS and CDR2 is FQNEAQ. CDR3 length equals 19 residues.

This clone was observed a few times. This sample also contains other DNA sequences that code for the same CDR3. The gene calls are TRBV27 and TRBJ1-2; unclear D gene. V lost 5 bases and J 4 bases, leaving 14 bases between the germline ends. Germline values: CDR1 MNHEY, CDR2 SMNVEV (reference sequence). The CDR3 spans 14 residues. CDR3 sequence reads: CASSPLGQLYGYTF. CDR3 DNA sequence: TGTGCCAGCAGTCCCCTCGGGCAGCTCTATGGCTACACCTTC.

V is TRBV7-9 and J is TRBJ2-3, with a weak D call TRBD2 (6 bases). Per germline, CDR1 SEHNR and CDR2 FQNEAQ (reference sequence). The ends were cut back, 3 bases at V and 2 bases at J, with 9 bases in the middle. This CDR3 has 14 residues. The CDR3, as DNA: TGTGCCAGCAGCTTGGACTATTCCACAGATACGCAGTATTTT. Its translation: CASSLDYSTDTQYF.

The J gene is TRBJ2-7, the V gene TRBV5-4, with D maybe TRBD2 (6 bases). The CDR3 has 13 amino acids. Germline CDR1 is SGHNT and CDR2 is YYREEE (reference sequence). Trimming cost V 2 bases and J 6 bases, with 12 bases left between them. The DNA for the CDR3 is TGTGCCAGCAGCTTATATTTAGCGGCCGAGCAGTACTTC. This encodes CASSLYLAAEQYF.

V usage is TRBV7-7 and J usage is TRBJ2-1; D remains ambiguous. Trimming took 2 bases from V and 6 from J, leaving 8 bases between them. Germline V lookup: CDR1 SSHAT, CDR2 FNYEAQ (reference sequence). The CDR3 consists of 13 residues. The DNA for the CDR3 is TGTGCCAGCAGCTTAATGGGCGGCAATGAGCAGTTCTTC. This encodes CASSLMGGNEQFF.

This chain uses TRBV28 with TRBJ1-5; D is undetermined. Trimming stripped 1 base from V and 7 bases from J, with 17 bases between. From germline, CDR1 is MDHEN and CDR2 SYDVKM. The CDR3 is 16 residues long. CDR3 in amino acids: CASSLYSERYIQPQHF. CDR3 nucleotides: TGTGCCAGCAGTTTATACTCAGAGAGGTATATCCAGCCCCAGCATTTT.

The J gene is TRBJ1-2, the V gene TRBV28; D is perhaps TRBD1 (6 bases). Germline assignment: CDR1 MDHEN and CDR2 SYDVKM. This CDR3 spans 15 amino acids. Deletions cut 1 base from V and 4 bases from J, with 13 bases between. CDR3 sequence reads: CASSLLGTIFYGYTF. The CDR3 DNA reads TGTGCCAGCAGTTTATTAGGGACAATATTCTATGGCTACACCTTC.

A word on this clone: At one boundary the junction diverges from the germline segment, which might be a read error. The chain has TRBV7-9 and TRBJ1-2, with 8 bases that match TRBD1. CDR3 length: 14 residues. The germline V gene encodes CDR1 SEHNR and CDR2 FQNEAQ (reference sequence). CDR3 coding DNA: TGTGCCAGCCCCTATACCGGACAGGGTTTCGGCTGCACCTTC. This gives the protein CASPYTGQGFGCTF.

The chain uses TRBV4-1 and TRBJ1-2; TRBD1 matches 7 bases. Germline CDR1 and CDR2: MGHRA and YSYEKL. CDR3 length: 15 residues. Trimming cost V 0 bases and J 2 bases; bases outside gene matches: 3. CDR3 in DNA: TGCGCCAGCAGCCAAGACTGGGGACAGAACTATGGCTACACCTTC. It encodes CASSQDWGQNYGYTF.

This CDR3 is CASSLPGGGNTIYF. The CDR3 nucleotides are TGTGCCAGCAGCCTCCCAGGCGGGGGAAACACCATATATTTT. This sequence joins TRBV14 and TRBJ1-3; no reliable D call. V lost 4 bases and J 4 bases, leaving 11 bases between the germline ends. The CDR3 is 14 residues long. Germline V lookup: CDR1 SGHDN, CDR2 FVKESK.

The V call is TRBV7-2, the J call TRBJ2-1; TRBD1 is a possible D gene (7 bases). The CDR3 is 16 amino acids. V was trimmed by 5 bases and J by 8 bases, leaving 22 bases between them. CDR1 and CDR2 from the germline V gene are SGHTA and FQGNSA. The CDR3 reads CASSPLRGRRVDEQFF. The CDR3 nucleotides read TGTGCCAGCAGCCCTCTCAGGGGGAGGAGGGTCGATGAGCAGTTCTTC.

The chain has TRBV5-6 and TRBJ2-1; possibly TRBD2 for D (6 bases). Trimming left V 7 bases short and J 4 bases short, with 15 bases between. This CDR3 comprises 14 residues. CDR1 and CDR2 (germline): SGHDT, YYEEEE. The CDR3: CASRGSGDYNEQFF. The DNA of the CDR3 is TGTGCCAGCCGGGGGTCGGGTGATTACAATGAGCAGTTCTTC.

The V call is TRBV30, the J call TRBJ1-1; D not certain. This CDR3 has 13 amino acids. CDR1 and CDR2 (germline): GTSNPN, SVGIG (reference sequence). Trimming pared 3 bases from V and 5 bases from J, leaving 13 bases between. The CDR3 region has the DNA TGTGCCTGGAGCCTCGCTCCGGGGACTGAAGCTTTCTTT. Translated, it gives CAWSLAPGTEAFF.

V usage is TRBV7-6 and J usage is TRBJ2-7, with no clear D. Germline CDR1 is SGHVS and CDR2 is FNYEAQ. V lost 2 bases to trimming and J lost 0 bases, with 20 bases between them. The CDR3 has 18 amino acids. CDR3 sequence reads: CASSLQAPPARSSYEQYF. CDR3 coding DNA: TGTGCCAGCAGCTTACAAGCCCCACCAGCGCGGAGCTCCTACGAGCAGTACTTC.

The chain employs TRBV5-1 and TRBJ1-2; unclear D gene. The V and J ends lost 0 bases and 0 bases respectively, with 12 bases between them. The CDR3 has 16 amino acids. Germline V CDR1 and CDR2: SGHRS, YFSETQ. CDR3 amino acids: CASSLVTTDPNYGYTF. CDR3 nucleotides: TGCGCCAGCAGCTTGGTTACTACTGACCCTAACTATGGCTACACCTTC. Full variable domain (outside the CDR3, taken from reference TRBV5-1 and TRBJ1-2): KAGVTQTPRYLIKTRGQQVTLSCSPISGHRSVSWYQQTPGQGLQFLFEYFSETQRNKGNFPGRFSGRQFSNSRSEMNVSTLELGDSALYLCASSLVTTDPNYGYTFGSGTRLTVV.

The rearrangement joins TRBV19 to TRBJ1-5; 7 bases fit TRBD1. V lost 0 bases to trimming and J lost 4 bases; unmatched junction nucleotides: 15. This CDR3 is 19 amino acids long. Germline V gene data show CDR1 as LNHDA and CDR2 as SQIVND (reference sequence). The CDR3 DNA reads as TGTGCCAGTAGTATAGAGGGGATAAAACGGGACAGAAGGAATCAGCCCCAGCATTTT. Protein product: CASSIEGIKRDRRNQPQHF.

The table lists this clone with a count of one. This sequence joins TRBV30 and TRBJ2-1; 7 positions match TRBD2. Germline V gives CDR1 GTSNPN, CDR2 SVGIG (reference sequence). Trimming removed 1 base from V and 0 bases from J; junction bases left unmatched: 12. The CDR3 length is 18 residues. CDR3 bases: TGTGCCTGGAGTGGGCAGGTGGCTGGCGGGAGCTCCTACAATGAGCAGTTCTTC. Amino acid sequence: CAWSGQVAGGSSYNEQFF.

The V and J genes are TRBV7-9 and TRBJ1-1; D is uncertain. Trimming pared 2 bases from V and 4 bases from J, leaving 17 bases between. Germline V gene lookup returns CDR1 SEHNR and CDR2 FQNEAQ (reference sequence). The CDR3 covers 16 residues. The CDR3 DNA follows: TGTGCCAGCAGCTTAAGTCTGTGGGAGGTGGGCACTGAAGCTTTCTTT. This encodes CASSLSLWEVGTEAFF. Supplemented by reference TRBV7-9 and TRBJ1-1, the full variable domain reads DTGVSQNPRHKITKRGQNVTFRCDPISEHNRLYWYRQTLGQGPEFLTYFQNEAQLEKSRLLSDRFSAERPKGSFSTLEIQRTEQGDSAMYLCASSLSLWEVGTEAFFGQGTRLTVV.

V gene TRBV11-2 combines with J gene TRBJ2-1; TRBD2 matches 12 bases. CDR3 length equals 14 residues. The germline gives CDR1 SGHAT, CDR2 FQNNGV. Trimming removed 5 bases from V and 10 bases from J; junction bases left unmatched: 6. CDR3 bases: TGTGCCAGCAGCCAGAAAGGACTAGCGGGAGAGCAGTTCTTC. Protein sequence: CASSQKGLAGEQFF.

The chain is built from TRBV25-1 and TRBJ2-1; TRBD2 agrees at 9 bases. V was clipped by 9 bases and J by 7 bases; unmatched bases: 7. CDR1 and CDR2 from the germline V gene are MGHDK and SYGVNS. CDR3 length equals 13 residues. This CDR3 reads CASHDTSGNEQFF. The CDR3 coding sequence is TGTGCCAGTCATGATACTAGCGGGAATGAGCAGTTCTTC.

The CDR3 DNA is TGTGCCAGCAGCATGGGCCTCGATGAGAACACAGATACGCAGTATTTT. Encoded protein: CASSMGLDENTDTQYF. This chain connects TRBV5-4 to TRBJ2-3, with no clear D. V lost 4 bases to trimming and J lost 2 bases, with 17 bases between them. The CDR3 extends over 16 amino acids. Germline loops: CDR1 SGHNT, CDR2 YYREEE (reference sequence).

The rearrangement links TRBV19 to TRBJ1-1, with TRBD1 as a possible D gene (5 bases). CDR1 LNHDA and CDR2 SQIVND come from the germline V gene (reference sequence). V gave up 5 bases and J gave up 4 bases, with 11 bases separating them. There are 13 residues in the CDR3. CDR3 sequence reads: CASSRGKGTEAFF. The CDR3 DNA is TGTGCCAGTAGTCGGGGGAAGGGCACTGAAGCTTTCTTT. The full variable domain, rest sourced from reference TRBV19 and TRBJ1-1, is DGGITQSPKYLFRKEGQNVTLSCEQNLNHDAMYWYRQDPGQGLRLIYYSQIVNDFQKGDIAEGYSVSREKKESFPLTVTSAQKNPTAFYLCASSRGKGTEAFFGQGTRLTVV.